These 20 T cell receptor beta chains were all obtained from the same sample, sequenced in a study of CD8 T cells in Susac syndrome. The authors reverse transcribed 0.5 to 1 ug RNA with random hexamers. TCRdb redid the calling of the immunoSEQ multiplex PCR reads with MiXCR, one entry per CDR3 protein. The sample consists of about 110,000 distinct CDR3 sequences, around 97% of them appearing once. Sequencing was carried out using CD4+ T cells from PBMCs. The receptors stem from a human donor in good health.

CDR3 DNA sequence: TGTGCCAGCAGCATACAGGCGGGAGCCTATGGCTACACCTTC. Residues: CASSIQAGAYGYTF. This rearrangement joins TRBV11-1 to TRBJ1-2; D is perhaps TRBD1 (5 bases). Deletions cut 5 bases from V and 4 bases from J, with 14 bases between. CDR3 length equals 14 residues. Germline V gene sequence: CDR1 SGHAT, CDR2 FQDESV (reference sequence). Looking up the rest from reference TRBV11-1 and TRBJ1-2 gives the full variable domain: EAEVAQSPRYKITEKSQAVAFWCDPISGHATLYWYRQILGQGPELLVQFQDESVVDDSQLPKDRFSAERLKGVDSTLKIQPAELGDSAMYLCASSIQAGAYGYTFGSGTRLTVV.

The genes are TRBV4-1 and TRBJ2-5; D is possibly TRBD2 (6 bases). The CDR3 is 13 amino acids. From germline, CDR1 is MGHRA and CDR2 YSYEKL. Trimming cost V 5 bases and J 2 bases, with 9 bases left between them. The CDR3 sequence: CASSSGLQETQYF. Written as DNA, the CDR3 is TGCGCCAGCAGCTCGGGACTGCAAGAGACCCAGTACTTC.

The chain joins TRBV7-9 to TRBJ2-7; 8 bases are a match to TRBD1. V lost 5 bases and J lost 4; bases outside the gene matches: 4. This CDR3 is built from 13 residues. Germline CDR1 and CDR2: SEHNR and FQNEAQ (reference sequence). This CDR3 reads CASSIRGPYEQYF. The CDR3 region has the DNA TGTGCCAGCAGCATCAGGGGGCCGTACGAGCAGTACTTC.

The chain is built from TRBV5-1 and TRBJ1-2; 8 nucleotides align to TRBD1. The germline V gene has CDR1 SGHRS and CDR2 YFSETQ. V gave up 2 bases and J gave up 4 bases; unmatched junction bases: 10. CDR3 length: 16 amino acids. CDR3 in DNA: TGCGCCAGCAGCTTTTGGGACAGGTCCTTACCCTATGGCTACACCTTC. Amino acid sequence: CASSFWDRSLPYGYTF.

This clonotype was seen only a few times. This chain uses TRBV2 with TRBJ1-1; D unresolved. In germline, CDR1 is SNHLY, CDR2 FYNNEI. V was shortened by 8 bases and J by 0 bases, with 4 bases between the two germline ends. This CDR3 comprises 11 residues. The CDR3 bases are TGTGCCAGCTCAGTGAACACTGAAGCTTTCTTT. The encoded protein is CASSVNTEAFF.

The chain recombines TRBV30 with TRBJ1-5; 7 bases line up with TRBD1. The V gene's germline CDR1 is GTSNPN and CDR2 SVGIG (reference sequence). The CDR3 totals 13 residues. Germline trimming cut 1 base from V and 5 bases from J; bases unmatched to any gene: 2. CDR3 residues: CAWSAQGDQPQHF. The DNA of the CDR3 is TGTGCCTGGAGTGCTCAGGGGGATCAGCCCCAGCATTTT.

The chain has TRBV2 and TRBJ2-6, with D possibly TRBD1 on 7 matching bases. The CDR3 contains 16 residues. The germline V gene encodes CDR1 SNHLY and CDR2 FYNNEI. V dropped 5 bases and J dropped 0 bases, with 11 bases sitting between them. CDR3 protein: CASSFQGGSGANVLTF. The CDR3 coding sequence is TGTGCCAGCAGTTTTCAGGGGGGCTCTGGGGCCAACGTCCTGACTTTC.

The chain links TRBV6-5 to TRBJ2-1; TRBD2 matches at 14 bases. The CDR3 covers 19 residues. Unmatched junction bases numbered 9, after V lost 2 bases and J lost 3 bases. Germline lookup yields CDR1 MNHEY and CDR2 SVGAGI. CDR3 residues: CASSYSPGTSGSFYNEQFF. The CDR3 DNA reads as TGTGCCAGCAGTTACAGTCCCGGGACTAGCGGGAGTTTCTACAATGAGCAGTTCTTC.

The rearrangement joins TRBV5-1 to TRBJ1-1, with D possibly matching TRBD1 (5 bases). Trimming stripped 1 base from V and 8 bases from J, with 18 bases between. Germline V gene sequence: CDR1 SGHRS, CDR2 YFSETQ. The CDR3 runs to 15 residues. CDR3 amino acids: CASSLKSGGPMEAFF. CDR3 DNA sequence: TGCGCCAGCAGCTTGAAGTCGGGGGGACCCATGGAAGCTTTCTTT.

The chain employs TRBV19 and TRBJ2-3; 8 positions match TRBD1. From germline, CDR1 is LNHDA and CDR2 SQIVND (reference sequence). This CDR3 spans 16 amino acids. J gave up 2 bases and V 5 bases, and 9 bases lay outside the gene matches. For the CDR3, the DNA is TGTGCCAGTAGTGGATTGACAGGGGTAGTCACAGATACGCAGTATTTT. Its protein is CASSGLTGVVTDTQYF.

This chain links TRBV20-1 with TRBJ1-5; D not resolved. The germline V and J ends were trimmed by 3 bases and 0 bases, with 9 bases remaining between them. Germline V CDR1 and CDR2: DFQATT, SNEGSKA (reference sequence). The CDR3 runs 14 residues. The CDR3 bases are TGCAGTGCTAGTCGGCAGAGTAGCAATCAGCCCCAGCATTTT. Translated: CSASRQSSNQPQHF.

V is TRBV4-1 and J is TRBJ2-7; a weak D match, TRBD1 (6 bases). This CDR3 region has 12 residues. The V and J ends lost 5 bases and 6 bases respectively, with 11 bases between them. Germline V gives CDR1 MGHRA, CDR2 YSYEKL. The CDR3, as DNA: TGCGCCAGCAGCTTACAGGGCGTCGAGCAGTACTTC. It encodes CASSLQGVEQYF.

The V and J genes are TRBV5-1 and TRBJ1-4, with a weak D call TRBD1 (5 bases). V gave up 2 bases and J gave up 5 bases, with 13 bases separating them. The CDR3 consists of 15 residues. Germline CDR1 and CDR2: SGHRS and YFSETQ. The CDR3 DNA reads TGCGCCAGCAGCTTACCCGGGACGAAAAATGAAAAACTGTTTTTT. Its protein product is CASSLPGTKNEKLFF.

This clonotype was detected only once. The chain combines TRBV12-3 or TRBV12-4 with TRBJ2-2, with D hard to call. The V end lost 6 bases, the J end lost 3 bases, and 14 bases lay between the germline ends. The CDR3 covers 15 residues. CDR3: CASSLWTRDTGELFF. Here the CDR3 DNA reads TGTGCCAGCAGCCTATGGACGAGAGACACCGGGGAGCTGTTTTTT.

V usage is TRBV7-2 and J usage is TRBJ2-1, with TRBD1 identical over 11 bases. Germline V gene data show CDR1 as SGHTA and CDR2 as FQGNSA. J gave up 6 bases and V 5 bases, and 6 bases lay outside the gene matches. The CDR3 consists of 15 residues. The CDR3 region has the DNA TGTGCCAGCAGCCCCGGGACAGGGGGAAGCAATGAGCAGTTCTTC. It encodes CASSPGTGGSNEQFF.

The chain couples TRBV12-3 or TRBV12-4 to TRBJ2-7; D is perhaps TRBD2 (6 bases). With 5 bases removed from V and 2 bases from J, the gap between germline ends came to 16 bases. The CDR3 is 15 residues long. The CDR3 DNA follows: TGTGCCAGCAGTCCCCAAAGCGGGTCAGCCTACGAGCAGTACTTC. It specifies CASSPQSGSAYEQYF.

The gene calls are TRBV7-9 and TRBJ2-7; 10 bases are a match to TRBD1. This CDR3 is built from 15 residues. With V trimmed by 5 bases and J by 3 bases, 7 bases remained unmatched. Germline lookup yields CDR1 SEHNR and CDR2 FQNEAQ (reference sequence). The CDR3 DNA sequence: TGTGCCAGCAGCCCGGGACAGGGGCCCTACTACGAGCAGTACTTC. Protein product: CASSPGQGPYYEQYF.

J is TRBJ1-2 and V is TRBV5-1, with 9 bases fitting TRBD1. This CDR3 is built from 14 residues. Germline loops: CDR1 SGHRS, CDR2 YFSETQ. V was clipped by 4 bases and J by 5 bases; unmatched bases: 6. Here the CDR3 reads CASSAGQGRYGYTF. DNA for the CDR3: TGCGCCAGCAGCGCTGGACAGGGGAGATATGGCTACACCTTC. The full variable domain, in which reference TRBV5-1 and TRBJ1-2 provide the parts outside the CDR3, is KAGVTQTPRYLIKTRGQQVTLSCSPISGHRSVSWYQQTPGQGLQFLFEYFSETQRNKGNFPGRFSGRQFSNSRSEMNVSTLELGDSALYLCASSAGQGRYGYTFGSGTRLTVV.

The chain uses TRBV29-1 and TRBJ2-7, with 7 nucleotides matching TRBD2. Germline CDR1 SQVTM, CDR2 ANQGSEA. J gave up 4 bases and V 4 bases, and 4 bases lay outside the gene matches. CDR3 length equals 12 residues. The DNA for the CDR3 is TGCAGCGTTGCGCGCGGGAGTTACGAGCAGTACTTC. This encodes CSVARGSYEQYF.

The CDR3 coding sequence is TGTGCCAGCAGTTCGCCGGGTCGAGGAGGAAACACCATATATTTT. Residues: CASSSPGRGGNTIYF. The genes are TRBV12-3 or TRBV12-4 and TRBJ1-3; D is unclear. The CDR3 is 15 residues long. With 4 bases removed from V and 4 bases from J, the gap between germline ends came to 14 bases.